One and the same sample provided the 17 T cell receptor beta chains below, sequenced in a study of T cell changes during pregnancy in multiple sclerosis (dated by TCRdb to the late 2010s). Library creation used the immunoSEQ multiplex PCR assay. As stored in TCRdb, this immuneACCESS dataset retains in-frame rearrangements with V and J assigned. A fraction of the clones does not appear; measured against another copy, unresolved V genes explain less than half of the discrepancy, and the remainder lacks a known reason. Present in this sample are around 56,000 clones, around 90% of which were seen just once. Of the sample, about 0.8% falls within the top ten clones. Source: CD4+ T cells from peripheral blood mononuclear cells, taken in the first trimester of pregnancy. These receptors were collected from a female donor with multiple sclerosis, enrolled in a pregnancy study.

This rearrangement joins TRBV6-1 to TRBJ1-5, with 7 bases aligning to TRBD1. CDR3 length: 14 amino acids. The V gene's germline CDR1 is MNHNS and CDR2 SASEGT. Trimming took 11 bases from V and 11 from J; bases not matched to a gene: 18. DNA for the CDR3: TGTGCCGCCGGAGTACAGGGGATTCCCCCGGCCCAGCATTTT. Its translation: CAAGVQGIPPAQHF.

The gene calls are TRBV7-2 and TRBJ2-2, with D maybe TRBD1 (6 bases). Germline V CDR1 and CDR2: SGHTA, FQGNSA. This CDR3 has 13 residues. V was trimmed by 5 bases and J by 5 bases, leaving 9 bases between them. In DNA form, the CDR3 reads TGTGCCAGCAGCCGAGACAGGACCGGGGAGCTGTTTTTT. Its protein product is CASSRDRTGELFF. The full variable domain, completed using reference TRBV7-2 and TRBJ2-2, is GAGVSQSPSNKVTEKGKDVELRCDPISGHTALYWYRQSLGQGLEFLIYFQGNSAPDKSGLPSDRFSAERTGGSVSTLTIQRTQQEDSAVYLCASSRDRTGELFFGEGSRLTVL.

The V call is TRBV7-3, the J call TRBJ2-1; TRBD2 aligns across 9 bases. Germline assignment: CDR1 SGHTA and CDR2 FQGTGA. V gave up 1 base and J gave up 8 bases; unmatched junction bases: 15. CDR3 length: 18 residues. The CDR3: CASSLSGGAASRRDEQFF. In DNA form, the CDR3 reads TGTGCCAGCAGCTTAAGCGGGGGGGCCGCGTCCAGAAGAGATGAGCAGTTCTTC.

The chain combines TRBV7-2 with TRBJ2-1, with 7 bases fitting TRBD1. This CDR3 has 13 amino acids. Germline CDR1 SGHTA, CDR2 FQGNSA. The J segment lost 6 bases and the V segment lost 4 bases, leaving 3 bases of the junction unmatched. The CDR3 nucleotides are TGTGCCAGCAGCTCCCGACAGGGCAATGAGCAGTTCTTC. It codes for CASSSRQGNEQFF. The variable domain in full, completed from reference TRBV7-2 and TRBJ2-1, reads GAGVSQSPSNKVTEKGKDVELRCDPISGHTALYWYRQSLGQGLEFLIYFQGNSAPDKSGLPSDRFSAERTGGSVSTLTIQRTQQEDSAVYLCASSSRQGNEQFFGPGTRLTVL.

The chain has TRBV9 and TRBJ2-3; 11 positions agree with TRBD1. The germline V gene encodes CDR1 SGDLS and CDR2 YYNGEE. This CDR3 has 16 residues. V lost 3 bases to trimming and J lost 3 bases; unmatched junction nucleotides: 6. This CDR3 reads CASSDGQGARTDTQYF. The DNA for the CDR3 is TGTGCCAGCAGCGACGGACAGGGGGCGAGGACAGATACGCAGTATTTT.

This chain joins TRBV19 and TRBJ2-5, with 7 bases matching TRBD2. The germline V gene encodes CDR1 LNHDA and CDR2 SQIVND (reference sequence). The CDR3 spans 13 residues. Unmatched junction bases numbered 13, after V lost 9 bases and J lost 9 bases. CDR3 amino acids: CASRISGEWPQYF. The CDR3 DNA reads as TGTGCCAGCCGGATAAGCGGGGAATGGCCCCAGTACTTC. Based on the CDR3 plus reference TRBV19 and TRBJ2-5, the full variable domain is DGGITQSPKYLFRKEGQNVTLSCEQNLNHDAMYWYRQDPGQGLRLIYYSQIVNDFQKGDIAEGYSVSREKKESFPLTVTSAQKNPTAFYLCASRISGEWPQYFGPGTRLLVL.

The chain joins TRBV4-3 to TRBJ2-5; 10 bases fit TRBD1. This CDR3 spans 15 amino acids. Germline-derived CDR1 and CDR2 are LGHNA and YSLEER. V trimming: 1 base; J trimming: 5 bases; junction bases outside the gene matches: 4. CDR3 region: CASSQGDRGGETQYF. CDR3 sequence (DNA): TGCGCCAGCAGCCAAGGGGACAGGGGTGGGGAGACCCAGTACTTC.

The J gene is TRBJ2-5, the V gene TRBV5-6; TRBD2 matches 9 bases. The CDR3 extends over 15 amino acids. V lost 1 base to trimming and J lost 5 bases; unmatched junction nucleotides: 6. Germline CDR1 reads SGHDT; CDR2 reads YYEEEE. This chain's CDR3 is CASSLLSGGAETQYF. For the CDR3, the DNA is TGTGCCAGCAGCTTGCTTAGCGGGGGTGCTGAGACCCAGTACTTC.

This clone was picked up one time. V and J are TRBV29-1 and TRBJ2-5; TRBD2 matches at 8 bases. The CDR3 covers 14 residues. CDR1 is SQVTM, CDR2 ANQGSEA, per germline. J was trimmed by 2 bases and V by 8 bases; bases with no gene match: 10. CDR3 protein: CSIFDSGGQETQYF. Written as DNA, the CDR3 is TGCAGCATATTTGACAGCGGGGGACAAGAGACCCAGTACTTC. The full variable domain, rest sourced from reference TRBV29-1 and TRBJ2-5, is SAVISQKPSRDICQRGTSLTIQCQVDSQVTMMFWYRQQPGQSLTLIATANQGSEATYESGFVIDKFPISRPNLTFSTLTVSNMSPEDSSIYLCSIFDSGGQETQYFGPGTRLLVL.

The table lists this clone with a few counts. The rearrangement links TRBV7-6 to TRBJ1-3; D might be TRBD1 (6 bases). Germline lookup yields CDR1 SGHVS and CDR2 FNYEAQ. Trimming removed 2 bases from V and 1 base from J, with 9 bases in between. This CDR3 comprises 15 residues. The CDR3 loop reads CASSLRQGSGNTIYF. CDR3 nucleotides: TGTGCCAGCAGCTTACGCCAGGGGTCTGGAAACACCATATATTTT.

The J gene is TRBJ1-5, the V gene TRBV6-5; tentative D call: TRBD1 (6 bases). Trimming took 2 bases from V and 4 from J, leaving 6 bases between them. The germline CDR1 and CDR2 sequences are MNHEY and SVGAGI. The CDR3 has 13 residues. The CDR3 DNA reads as TGTGCCAGCAGTTACCAGGGGAATCAGCCCCAGCATTTT. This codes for CASSYQGNQPQHF.

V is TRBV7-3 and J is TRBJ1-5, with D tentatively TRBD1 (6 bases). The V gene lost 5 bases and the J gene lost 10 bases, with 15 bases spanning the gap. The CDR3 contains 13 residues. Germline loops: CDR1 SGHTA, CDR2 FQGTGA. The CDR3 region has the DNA TGTGCCAGCAGCCCCGCGGGCGGGGGCCCCCAGCATTTT. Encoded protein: CASSPAGGGPQHF.

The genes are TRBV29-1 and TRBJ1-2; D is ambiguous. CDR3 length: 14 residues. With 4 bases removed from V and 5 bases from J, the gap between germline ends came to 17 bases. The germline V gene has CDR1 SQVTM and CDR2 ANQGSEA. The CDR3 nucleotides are TGCAGCGTTGTAGGTAGGGAGGAAGGGTATGGCTACACCTTC. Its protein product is CSVVGREEGYGYTF.

The CDR3 nucleotides read TGTGCCAGCAGTGCGCCGGGACTAAACACCGGGGAGCTGTTTTTT. As protein: CASSAPGLNTGELFF. The V gene is TRBV2, the J gene TRBJ2-2; 7 positions match TRBD2. J lost 2 bases, V lost 4 bases, and 4 bases had no gene match. The CDR3 length is 15 residues. In germline, CDR1 is SNHLY, CDR2 FYNNEI.

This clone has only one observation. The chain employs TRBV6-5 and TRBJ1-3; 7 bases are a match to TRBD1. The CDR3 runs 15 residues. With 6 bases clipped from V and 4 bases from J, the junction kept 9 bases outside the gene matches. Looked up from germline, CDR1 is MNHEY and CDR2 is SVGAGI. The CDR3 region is CASSPVAGGGNTIYF. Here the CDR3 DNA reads TGTGCCAGCAGCCCGGTGGCAGGGGGAGGAAACACCATATATTTT.

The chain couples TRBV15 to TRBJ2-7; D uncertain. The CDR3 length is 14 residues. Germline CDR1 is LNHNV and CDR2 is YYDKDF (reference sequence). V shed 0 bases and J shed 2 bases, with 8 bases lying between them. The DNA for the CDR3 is TGTGCCACCAGCAGAGAAGAGGCTCCCTACGAGCAGTACTTC. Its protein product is CATSREEAPYEQYF.

The CDR3 sequence: CATTLWGGQETQYF. The DNA for the CDR3 is TGTGCGACCACGTTGTGGGGAGGGCAAGAGACCCAGTACTTC. V and J are TRBV6-5 and TRBJ2-5, with 7 bases matching TRBD2. Germline loops: CDR1 MNHEY, CDR2 SVGAGI. CDR3 length equals 14 residues.